Listed here are 19 T cell receptor beta chains from one sample, sequenced in a study of blood T cell repertoires in COVID-19. Measured with immunoSEQ multiplex PCR; TCRdb has only the in-frame clones, and not every one. Of a few hundred thousand clones in the sample, roughly 89% were seen once. Sequenced sample: PBMCs or T cells enriched from blood (not recorded which). These receptors came from a woman aged 18-29 years who had recovered from COVID-19.

The chain carries TRBV7-6 and TRBJ1-1; D unresolved. This CDR3 has 13 residues. Trimming cost V 5 bases and J 0 bases, with 7 bases left between them. Germline values: CDR1 SGHVS, CDR2 FNYEAQ. The CDR3: CASSHELNTEAFF. The CDR3 DNA sequence: TGTGCCAGCAGCCACGAGTTGAACACTGAAGCTTTCTTT.

The CDR3 loop is CASSQEQDMNTEAFF. CDR3 DNA sequence: TGTGCCAGCAGCCAAGAACAGGACATGAACACTGAAGCTTTCTTT. V is TRBV14 and J is TRBJ1-1; the D gene is possibly TRBD1 (5 bases). Trimming removed 0 bases at V and 0 bases at J, with 8 bases between. Germline CDR1 is SGHDN and CDR2 is FVKESK. The CDR3 has 15 amino acids.

This rearrangement joins TRBV2 to TRBJ1-2; weak D call: TRBD1 (5 bases). Between the trimmed V and J ends, which lost 9 bases and 8 bases, there was a span of 25 bases. Germline V CDR1 and CDR2: SNHLY, FYNNEI. This CDR3 comprises 15 residues. The CDR3 is CARPSGSGLLSGYTF. In nucleotides, the CDR3 is TGTGCCAGACCCAGTGGGTCAGGGCTTCTTTCGGGCTACACCTTC.

The chain uses TRBV2 and TRBJ1-3; 8 bases agree with TRBD1. The CDR3 is 15 amino acids. Germline CDR1 and CDR2: SNHLY and FYNNEI. Trimming took 5 bases from V and 3 from J; bases not matched to a gene: 6. CDR3 in DNA: TGTGCCAGCAGTAAGACAGGGGAAAGTGGAAACACCATATATTTT. This gives the protein CASSKTGESGNTIYF.

The rearrangement uses TRBV13 and TRBJ2-2; TRBD2 aligns across 10 bases. Germline V gene sequence: CDR1 PRHDT, CDR2 FYEKMQ (reference sequence). With 5 bases clipped from V and 5 bases from J, the junction kept 5 bases outside the gene matches. The CDR3 runs to 15 residues. The DNA of the CDR3 is TGTGCCAGCAGCACAGGACTAGCGGTTACCGGGGAGCTGTTTTTT. Translating gives CASSTGLAVTGELFF.

CDR3 coding DNA: TGTGCCTGGAGTGTACTGGGAGGAGAGACCCAGTACTTC. It is translated as CAWSVLGGETQYF. V and J are TRBV30 and TRBJ2-5; D is possibly TRBD2 (6 bases). Trimming removed 0 bases from V and 4 bases from J, with 9 bases in between. The germline V gene has CDR1 GTSNPN and CDR2 SVGIG (reference sequence). This CDR3 region has 13 residues.

The chain links TRBV19 to TRBJ1-1; no reliable D call. CDR3 size: 14 residues. With 4 bases removed from V and 1 base from J, the gap between germline ends came to 10 bases. Germline CDR1 LNHDA, CDR2 SQIVND (reference sequence). The CDR3 protein is CASSTINRNTEAFF. CDR3 coding DNA: TGTGCCAGTAGTACCATCAACAGGAACACTGAAGCTTTCTTT.

This rearrangement joins TRBV7-2 to TRBJ1-3; D is ambiguous. The V and J ends lost 0 bases and 6 bases respectively, with 12 bases between them. This CDR3 contains 15 residues. CDR1 is SGHTA, CDR2 FQGNSA, per germline. The CDR3 sequence is CASSLASDLVNTIYF. In nucleotides, the CDR3 is TGTGCCAGCAGCTTAGCATCAGACCTAGTAAACACCATATATTTT.

In its sample, this clone was seen a few times. The chain joins TRBV15 to TRBJ1-3; no definite D call. The V and J ends lost 11 bases and 4 bases respectively, with 12 bases between them. From germline, CDR1 is LNHNV and CDR2 YYDKDF (reference sequence). The CDR3 sequence is 12 residues long. The CDR3 loop is CAAGGSGNTIYF. The CDR3 nucleotides read TGTGCCGCGGGAGGGAGCGGAAACACCATATATTTT.

V and J are TRBV3-1 (or the pseudogene TRBV3-2) and TRBJ1-2; 7 bases agree with TRBD1. The germline gives CDR1 LGHDT, CDR2 YNNKEL (reference sequence). This CDR3 has 14 residues. The V gene end was trimmed by 4 bases and the J gene end by 9 bases; junction bases not matched to a gene: 11. The CDR3 here is CASSLNRQGASYTF. Here the CDR3 DNA reads TGTGCCAGCAGCCTTAACAGACAGGGTGCGAGCTACACCTTC.

The chain carries TRBV5-1 and TRBJ1-4; a weak D match, TRBD1 (6 bases). V dropped 2 bases and J dropped 5 bases, with 13 bases sitting between them. CDR1 SGHRS and CDR2 YFSETQ come from the germline V gene. The CDR3 spans 15 residues. This chain's CDR3 is CASSLQGLRNEKLFF. The CDR3 nucleotides read TGCGCCAGCAGCTTACAGGGATTGCGAAATGAAAAACTGTTTTTT.

The chain uses TRBV5-4 and TRBJ2-1; the D gene is possibly TRBD2 (5 bases). The V and J ends lost 2 bases and 3 bases respectively, with 9 bases between them. There are 14 residues in the CDR3. Germline CDR1 and CDR2: SGHNT and YYREEE (reference sequence). CDR3 residues: CASSLGDYYNEQFF. The CDR3 DNA reads as TGTGCCAGCAGCTTAGGAGACTACTACAATGAGCAGTTCTTC.

The J gene is TRBJ1-2, the V gene TRBV7-9; TRBD1 agrees at 8 bases. CDR3 length: 16 residues. The germline V gene encodes CDR1 SEHNR and CDR2 FQNEAQ (reference sequence). J was trimmed by 3 bases and V by 1 base; bases with no gene match: 7. CDR3 in amino acids: CASSLGYGTGYYGYTF. The CDR3 DNA reads as TGTGCCAGCAGCTTAGGATACGGGACAGGATACTATGGCTACACCTTC. The full variable domain, rest sourced from reference TRBV7-9 and TRBJ1-2, is DTGVSQNPRHKITKRGQNVTFRCDPISEHNRLYWYRQTLGQGPEFLTYFQNEAQLEKSRLLSDRFSAERPKGSFSTLEIQRTEQGDSAMYLCASSLGYGTGYYGYTFGSGTRLTVV.

The chain uses TRBV30 and TRBJ1-1; D is unresolved. This CDR3 contains 12 residues. Germline CDR1 GTSNPN, CDR2 SVGIG (reference sequence). The V end lost 2 bases, the J end lost 3 bases, and 7 bases lay between the germline ends. The CDR3 loop is CAWSWTYTEAFF. CDR3 sequence (DNA): TGTGCCTGGAGTTGGACTTACACTGAAGCTTTCTTT.

The chain has TRBV7-9 and TRBJ2-7, with 7 bases aligning to TRBD1. The CDR3 totals 14 residues. CDR1 and CDR2 from the germline V gene are SEHNR and FQNEAQ (reference sequence). Trimming removed 5 bases from V and 0 bases from J; junction bases left unmatched: 4. The CDR3 spells CASSPGQNSYEQYF. CDR3 DNA: TGTGCCAGCAGCCCGGGACAGAACTCCTACGAGCAGTACTTC.

In the case of this clone: This sequence may be a read error, since a much larger clone differs from it by one base. Other nucleotide sequences from this sample produce the same CDR3. This chain joins TRBV12-3 or TRBV12-4 and TRBJ1-2; 10 nucleotides agree with TRBD1. This CDR3 has 12 amino acids. Germline trimming cut 8 bases from V and 4 bases from J; bases unmatched to any gene: 1. CDR3 loop: CASRTGGYGYTF. CDR3 bases: TGTGCCAGCCGGACAGGGGGCTATGGCTACACCTTC.

This sequence joins TRBV19 and TRBJ1-3, with a possible D match to TRBD1 (6 bases). Germline-derived CDR1 and CDR2 are LNHDA and SQIVND (reference sequence). V dropped 4 bases and J dropped 3 bases, with 13 bases sitting between them. CDR3 length equals 15 residues. The DNA of the CDR3 is TGTGCCAGTAGTACGACTGGGGGCTTTGGAAACACCATATATTTT. Encoded protein: CASSTTGGFGNTIYF.

J is TRBJ1-3 and V is TRBV5-1; 8 nucleotides line up with TRBD1. The CDR3 spans 15 residues. Germline trimming cut 6 bases from V and 0 bases from J; bases unmatched to any gene: 5. Germline CDR1 reads SGHRS; CDR2 reads YFSETQ. Here the CDR3 reads CASKTGTGSGNTIYF. The CDR3 DNA reads TGCGCCAGCAAAACGGGGACAGGCTCTGGAAACACCATATATTTT.

The chain employs TRBV7-3 and TRBJ2-7; D perhaps matches TRBD2 (6 bases). The germline V and J ends were trimmed by 2 bases and 2 bases, with 13 bases remaining between them. The CDR3 is 15 amino acids. From germline, CDR1 is SGHTA and CDR2 FQGTGA. The CDR3 is CASSLGASATYEQYF. For the CDR3, the DNA is TGTGCCAGCAGCTTAGGTGCTAGCGCAACCTACGAGCAGTACTTC.